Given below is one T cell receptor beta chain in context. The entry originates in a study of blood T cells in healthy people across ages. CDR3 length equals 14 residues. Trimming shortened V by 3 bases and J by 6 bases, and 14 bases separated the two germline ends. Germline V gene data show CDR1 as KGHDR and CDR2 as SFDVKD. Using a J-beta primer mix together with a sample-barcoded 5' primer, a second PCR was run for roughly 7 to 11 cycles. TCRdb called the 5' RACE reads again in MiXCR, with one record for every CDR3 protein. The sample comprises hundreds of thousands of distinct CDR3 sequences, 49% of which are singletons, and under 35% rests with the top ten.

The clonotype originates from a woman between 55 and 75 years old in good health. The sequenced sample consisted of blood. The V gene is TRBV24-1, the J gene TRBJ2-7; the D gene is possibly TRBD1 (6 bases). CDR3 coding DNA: TGTGCCACCAGTGATAAGACAGGCATTGGCGAGCAGTACTTC. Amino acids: CATSDKTGIGEQYF.